The entry that follows covers one T cell receptor beta chain sequence. The sample is drawn from a study of blood T cells in healthy people across ages. Germline CDR1 SGHDT, CDR2 YYEEEE. V was cut by 4 bases and J by 5 bases, with 24 bases left in between. This CDR3 spans 17 amino acids. Primers used in a second PCR of roughly 7 to 12 cycles were a sample-barcoded 5' primer and a J-beta primer mix. TCRdb reprocessed the 5' RACE reads with MiXCR, giving one entry per CDR3 protein. The sample contains 1.5 million to 2 million distinct CDR3 sequences, about two fifths of which appear only once. This sequence originates from a human donor in good health. V and J are TRBV5-6 and TRBJ1-2, with D perhaps TRBD1 (5 bases). Sequenced sample: blood. The CDR3 nucleotides are TGTGCCAGCAGCCTCTTGACAGCCTCCCTTACCCTATATGGCTACACCTTC. As protein: CASSLLTASLTLYGYTF.